The 9 T cell receptor beta chains below come from one sample, sequenced in a study of blood T cell repertoires in COVID-19. This table comes from immunoSEQ multiplex PCR, and its TCRdb copy is limited to in-frame clones, with some not included. This sample has about 200,000 clones; roughly 84% occur once, and the top ten carry around 3.1%. Sequences were obtained from PBMCs or T cells enriched from blood (not recorded which). These receptors were collected from a woman in her twenties or thirties who had been exposed to COVID-19.

The chain links TRBV7-3 to TRBJ2-7, with 8 bases aligning to TRBD2. Germline-derived CDR1 and CDR2 are SGHTA and FQGTGA. This CDR3 is built from 13 residues. The V segment lost 10 bases and the J segment 4 bases; nucleotides outside the gene matches: 9. CDR3: CATAVAGNYEQYF. As DNA, the CDR3 is TGTGCCACGGCGGTAGCGGGGAATTACGAGCAGTACTTC.

V and J are TRBV30 and TRBJ1-4; D unresolved. Germline V gene lookup returns CDR1 GTSNPN and CDR2 SVGIG (reference sequence). Trimming stripped 4 bases from V and 5 bases from J, with 11 bases between. The CDR3 extends over 13 amino acids. The CDR3 loop reads CAWNKRGNEKLFF. CDR3 sequence (DNA): TGTGCCTGGAATAAAAGAGGGAATGAAAAACTGTTTTTT.

The chain couples TRBV6-5 to TRBJ2-7; 8 positions match TRBD2. Germline V gene lookup returns CDR1 MNHEY and CDR2 SVGAGI. J lost 4 bases, V lost 6 bases, and 8 bases had no gene match. The length of the CDR3 is 14 residues. CDR3 DNA: TGTGCCAGCAGGCCCAGCGGGGGCACTTACGAGCAGTACTTC. Its translation is CASRPSGGTYEQYF.

The chain joins TRBV27 to TRBJ2-2; TRBD2 aligns across 9 bases. The V gene's germline CDR1 is MNHEY and CDR2 SMNVEV (reference sequence). V lost 0 bases, J lost 7 bases, and 3 bases stayed unmatched. The CDR3 length is 15 residues. The CDR3 spells CASSLSSGGLGELFF. Written as DNA, the CDR3 is TGTGCCAGCAGTTTATCTAGCGGGGGTCTCGGGGAGCTGTTTTTT.

The gene calls are TRBV12-3 or TRBV12-4 and TRBJ2-1; D is perhaps TRBD1 (6 bases). V was trimmed by 2 bases and J by 8 bases, leaving 10 bases between them. The CDR3 consists of 13 residues. The CDR3 protein is CASSLQGTHEQFF. In nucleotides, the CDR3 is TGTGCCAGCAGTTTACAGGGGACCCATGAGCAGTTCTTC.

A few counts support this clone. This chain uses TRBV6-5 with TRBJ1-1, with D perhaps matching TRBD1 (5 bases). CDR1 MNHEY and CDR2 SVGAGI come from the germline V gene. Deletions cut 4 bases from V and 1 base from J, with 7 bases between. The CDR3 sequence is 13 residues long. The CDR3 protein is CASSFGQNTEAFF. The CDR3 DNA reads TGTGCCAGCAGTTTCGGACAGAACACTGAAGCTTTCTTT.

The chain couples TRBV6-1 to TRBJ1-2; D is uncertain. This CDR3 has 14 residues. V was cut by 2 bases and J by 0 bases, with 7 bases left in between. Germline assignment: CDR1 MNHNS and CDR2 SASEGT. The CDR3 here is CASSELQANYGYTF. CDR3 nucleotides: TGTGCCAGCAGTGAACTTCAGGCTAACTATGGCTACACCTTC.

V usage is TRBV7-2 and J usage is TRBJ2-5, with 10 bases lining up with TRBD1. CDR1 and CDR2 (germline): SGHTA, FQGNSA. The CDR3 extends over 13 amino acids. In DNA form, the CDR3 reads TGTGCTCAGAGGGACAGGGGACAAGAGACCCAGTACTTC. Protein product: CAQRDRGQETQYF.

This clone was recorded at least ten times. J is TRBJ2-1 and V is TRBV7-2, with TRBD2 matching over 14 bases. Germline trimming cut 5 bases from V and 7 bases from J; bases unmatched to any gene: 7. The CDR3 is 16 amino acids. Germline V gene sequence: CDR1 SGHTA, CDR2 FQGNSA. CDR3 region: CASSERLAGGGNEQFF. CDR3 coding DNA: TGTGCCAGCAGCGAGCGACTAGCGGGGGGGGGTAATGAGCAGTTCTTC.